A single T cell receptor beta chain is shown here with its context. This clonotype has only a few counts. The antigen it recognizes is unknown. No much larger clone exists at a distance of one base, and base qualities are not known. The CDR3 sequence holds 15 residues, the cysteine and phenylalanine included. Only the CDR3 region is kept as DNA, spanning 45 bases read in frame from base 1. Taken from the germline V gene, the CDR1 and CDR2 loops are SGHRS and YFSETQ. V loses 0 bases, J loses 7 bases, and the germline ends lie 16 bases apart. These data originate in a study of identical twins (dated by TCRdb to the mid-2010s). With regard to the full study: The study deep-sequenced TCR alpha and beta repertoires from monozygotic twins, unrelated adults of various ages and cord blood to test whether fetal clonotypes persist. Replicate twin experiments were performed at different times using different library preparation protocols to rule out contamination. The investigation overall reported the following: Abundant cord blood beta clonotypes had fewer insertions, young adult naive repertoires showed a similar but weaker trend, and memory repertoires showed no such trend. Compared with coincidental sharing between unrelated individuals, out-of-frame TCR alpha sequences shared between twins had an excess of sequences with low generation probability. Zero-insertion analyses could be partly confounded by invariant T cells such as MAIT and iNKT, though diverse VJ usage argued against such confounding for most clonotypes. Conclusions relied on cross-sectional statistical analysis, since the same donors could not be followed over many years. Excess twin sharing in beta out-of-frame sequences was weaker because fewer shared sequences lowered the signal-to-noise ratio. Recombination models systematically underestimated out-of-frame TCR alpha sharing in monozygotic twins but agreed with sharing between unrelated individuals.

Only healthy Caucasian donors were included. The twin cohort consisted of three pairs of female monozygotic twins, all aged roughly 18 to 29 years. Peripheral blood mononuclear cells were used as the source from which RNA for TCR libraries was isolated. Libraries came from 5' RACE. The listed sequencing device is Illumina HiSeq 2000. Template switching introduced a universal primer binding site; the final cDNA contained a unique molecular identifier, enabling accurate counting of TCR cDNA molecules. First-strand cDNA for TCR alpha and beta chains was synthesized from specific primers in the conserved constant-segment region. To control for contamination, every cDNA library was double barcoded, receiving both a SMART-Mk sample barcode and Illumina barcodes. TruSeq adapter sequences and Illumina sample barcodes were added in two successive PCR steps. Sequencing of the TCR alpha and beta cDNA libraries was done on the Illumina HiSeq platform using custom primers. As for the authors' bioinformatics: Unique molecular identifiers were extracted from raw reads with MiGEC, and CDR3 positions were determined with MiXCR. Recombination models were inferred per individual with the repgenHMM and IGoR tools using an EM algorithm. Shared clonotype analysis was performed with the tcR package in R, normalizing sharing by the product of cloneset sizes. To study raw recombination without the effects of thymic and clonal selection, out-of-frame nonproductive sequences were analyzed. The public sequencing data were trimmed at Q25 with fastp and processed into clonotypes with MiXCR by TCRdb, which kept only in-frame beta chains. Each CDR3 protein gets just one entry, which takes the most common genes and DNA from the rows behind it. These V and J calls rely on TCRdb rather than the paper's analysis. This sample lists about 900,000 distinct CDR3 sequences; more than 9% were detected once. The top ten clonotypes cover under 2% of the sample.

Another study also made use of these data, one on yellow fever vaccine responses in identical twins. The other study reports the following: According to the authors, the vaccine-induced T cell response in identical twins seemed to be partly convergent and partly specific to each individual. In the study, vaccine-responding T cell clones were precisely tracked in identical twins.

The chain joins TRBV5-1 to TRBJ1-2, with a tentative D gene TRBD1 over 6 matching bases. The TCR sequence derives from a woman younger than 30 in good health. The sample comprised PBMCs. DNA sequence: TGCGCCAGCAGCTTGGGGGCGACAGGCGATCCTGGCTACACCTTC. This translates into CASSLGATGDPGYTF.